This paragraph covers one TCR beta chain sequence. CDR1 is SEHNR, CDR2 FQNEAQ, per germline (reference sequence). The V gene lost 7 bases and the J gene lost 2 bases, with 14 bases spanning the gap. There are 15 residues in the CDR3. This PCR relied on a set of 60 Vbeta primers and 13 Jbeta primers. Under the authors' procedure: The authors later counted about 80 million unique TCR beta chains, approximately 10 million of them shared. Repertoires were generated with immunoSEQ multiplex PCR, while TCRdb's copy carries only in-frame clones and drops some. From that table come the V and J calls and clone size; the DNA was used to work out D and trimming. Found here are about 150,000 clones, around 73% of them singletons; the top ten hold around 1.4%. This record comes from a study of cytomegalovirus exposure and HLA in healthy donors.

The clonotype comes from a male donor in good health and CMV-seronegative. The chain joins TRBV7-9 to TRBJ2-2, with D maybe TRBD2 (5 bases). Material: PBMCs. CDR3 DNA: TGTGCCAGCATCCAGAGCGGAATAAACACCGGGGAGCTGTTTTTT. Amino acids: CASIQSGINTGELFF.